This T cell receptor (beta chain) was captured by sequencing in a study of cytomegalovirus exposure and HLA in healthy donors. Study background: A prior study identified approximately 110 million unique TCR beta sequences from about 180 million T cells. General observations from the study: In a later analysis, a genetic analysis reported fewer productive-TCR N-insertions in an Asian-associated ancestry cluster than the cohort average.

The study ran its PCR with 60 Vbeta and 13 Jbeta primers. Sequenced by immunoSEQ multiplex PCR; TCRdb stores in-frame clones only, minus some. Found here are 120,000 or so clones, around 80% of them singletons; the top ten hold less than 3%. V lost 5 bases to trimming and J lost 5 bases; unmatched junction nucleotides: 18. Germline V gene lookup returns CDR1 SEHNR and CDR2 FQNEAQ (reference sequence). This CDR3 spans 18 amino acids. About this clone: Its antigen is as yet unknown.

Material for sequencing was PBMCs. This receptor was identified in a woman aged 35 to 49 in good health and CMV-seropositive. The genes are TRBV7-9 and TRBJ2-5; 9 bases fit TRBD2. The CDR3 reads CASSPDGLRGGVLETQYF. The DNA of the CDR3 is TGTGCCAGCAGCCCAGATGGATTGCGGGGGGGCGTATTGGAGACCCAGTACTTC.